This is a list of T cell receptor beta chains from one sample in a study of blood T cell repertoires in COVID-19. Profiling relied on immunoSEQ multiplex PCR, and the TCRdb table lists in-frame clones only, not all of them. The data hold fewer than 150,000 clones, with less than 75% observed a single time. The sample consisted of peripheral blood. These receptors were collected from a human donor with acute or convalescent COVID-19. The donor label of this sample is uncertain. Both conserved end residues are trimmed from each CDR3. Each record gives: CDR3 protein, J gene, V gene.

ASSLGVKETQY TRBJ2-5 TRBV7-9
ASSQLGGNTEAF TRBJ1-1 TRBV3-1/TRBV3-2
ASSLAQPKLGDTIY TRBJ1-3 TRBV7-8
ASSFRGALRNEQF TRBJ2-1 TRBV5-6
ASSFTGSYGYT TRBJ1-2 TRBV7-2
ASSEGTELAKNIQY TRBJ2-4 TRBV25-1
ASTPPGTGNTEAF TRBJ1-1 TRBV6-6
ATSRDRWEATNEKLF TRBJ1-4 TRBV15
ASSLGTVAHETQY TRBJ2-5 TRBV3-1/TRBV3-2
ASSQGMRPQH TRBJ1-5 TRBV3-1/TRBV3-2
ASSVQFDYEQY TRBJ2-7 TRBV9
ASNDRGNQPQH TRBJ1-5 TRBV7-8
ASSEARGGTEAF TRBJ1-1 TRBV2